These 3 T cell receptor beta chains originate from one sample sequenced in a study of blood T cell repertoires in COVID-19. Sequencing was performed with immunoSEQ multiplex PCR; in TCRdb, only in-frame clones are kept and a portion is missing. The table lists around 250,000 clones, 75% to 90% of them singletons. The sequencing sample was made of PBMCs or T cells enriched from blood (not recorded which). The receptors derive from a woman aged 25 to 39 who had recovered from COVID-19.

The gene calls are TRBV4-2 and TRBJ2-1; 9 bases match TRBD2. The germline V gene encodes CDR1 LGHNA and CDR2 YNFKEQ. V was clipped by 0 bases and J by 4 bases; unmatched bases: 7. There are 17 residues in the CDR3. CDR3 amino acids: CASSQDLGLARYNEQFF. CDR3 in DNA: TGTGCCAGCAGCCAAGATCTTGGACTAGCGAGGTACAATGAGCAGTTCTTC.

The CDR3 nucleotides are TGTGCCAGCAGTCAGACAGGGAGTGGCTACACCTTC. This gives the protein CASSQTGSGYTF. The V call is TRBV12-3 or TRBV12-4, the J call TRBJ1-2; TRBD1 aligns across 7 bases. This CDR3 contains 12 residues. V shed 5 bases, J shed 7 bases, and the junction held 4 bases outside the gene matches.

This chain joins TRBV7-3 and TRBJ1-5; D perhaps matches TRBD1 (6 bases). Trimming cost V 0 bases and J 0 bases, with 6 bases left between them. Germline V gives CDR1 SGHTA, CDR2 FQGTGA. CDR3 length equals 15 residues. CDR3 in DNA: TGTGCCAGCAGCTTAACAGGGGGTAGCAATCAGCCCCAGCATTTT. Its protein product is CASSLTGGSNQPQHF.